This T cell receptor (beta chain) derives from a study of OX40 agonist ivuxolimab in advanced cancers. In the study overall: Patients were dosed intravenously with ivuxolimab at 0.01 to 10 mg/kg every 2 weeks. Three patients showed partial responses: one hepatocellular carcinoma and two cutaneous melanoma cases.

Study-wide findings and caveats: CD4+ and CD8+ blood T cells expanded clonally by week 6 at 0.1 to 3.0 mg/kg.

Trimming cost V 0 bases and J 5 bases, with 8 bases left between them. CDR3 size: 13 residues. CDR1 SGHRS and CDR2 YFSETQ come from the germline V gene. Only in-frame clones appear in the TCRdb table, and some are missing; sequencing was by immunoSEQ multiplex PCR. The data show some 64,000 clones, 87% seen once. To note about this clone: Its antigen is currently unknown.

The study sampled blood at baseline, cycle 4 day 1, and cycle 7 day 1. The sequence derives from an adult with an advanced solid tumor such as melanoma, head and neck, liver or kidney cancer. The input for sequencing was CD4+ or CD8+ T cells sorted from blood, taken in a trial of the OX40 agonist ivuxolimab. This chain joins TRBV5-1 and TRBJ1-2; a weak D match, TRBD1 (5 bases). CDR3 residues: CASSLAQGYGYTF. The CDR3 bases are TGCGCCAGCAGCTTGGCGCAGGGATATGGCTACACCTTC.